This TCR beta chain was captured in a study of T cells in localized non-small cell lung cancer. Germline V gene data show CDR1 as SNHLY and CDR2 as FYNNEI. V was pared by 7 bases and J by 6 bases, with 16 bases between. This CDR3 comprises 15 residues. Clones were sequenced by immunoSEQ multiplex PCR, and TCRdb holds only the in-frame ones, with some missing. This sample has tens of thousands of clones, with about 88% found just once. The source was peripheral blood, collected before any cancer treatment. The origin of this receptor is a woman aged 40 to 75 with stage I squamous cell lung carcinoma. This chain joins TRBV2 and TRBJ1-6; tentatively, D is TRBD1 (6 bases). CDR3 sequence (DNA): TGTGCCAGCAAAGACAGTACAGGGCCTAATTCACCCCTCCACTTT. Encoded protein: CASKDSTGPNSPLHF.